The next 26 T cell receptor beta chains were all read from a single sample in a study of blood T cell repertoires in COVID-19. Sequenced by immunoSEQ multiplex PCR; TCRdb stores in-frame clones only, minus some. The table includes roughly 84,000 clones, 80% to 90% detected once. Sequencing was done on a sample of peripheral blood. The receptor source for this set is a woman older than 75 with acute or convalescent COVID-19.

The chain has TRBV3-1 (or the pseudogene TRBV3-2) and TRBJ2-5; no clear D. The length of the CDR3 is 13 residues. Germline assignment: CDR1 LGHDT and CDR2 YNNKEL (reference sequence). Trimming removed 1 base at V and 1 base at J, with 4 bases between. The CDR3 region has the DNA TGTGCCAGCAGCCAAGCGGGCCAAGAGACCCAGTACTTC. It translates to CASSQAGQETQYF.

The chain carries TRBV29-1 and TRBJ2-7; TRBD1 is a possible D gene (6 bases). The V end lost 4 bases, the J end lost 0 bases, and 13 bases lay between the germline ends. The length of the CDR3 is 14 residues. CDR1 SQVTM and CDR2 ANQGSEA come from the germline V gene. DNA of the CDR3: TGCAGCGTTGCAGCAGGGGTCTCCTCCTACGAGCAGTACTTC. Its protein is CSVAAGVSSYEQYF.

The chain links TRBV9 to TRBJ2-2, with D possibly matching TRBD2 (5 bases). This CDR3 is built from 18 residues. Germline CDR1 reads SGDLS; CDR2 reads YYNGEE. Trimming took 0 bases from V and 0 from J, leaving 15 bases between them. The CDR3 here is CASSVVGGWATNTGELFF. CDR3 in DNA: TGTGCCAGCAGCGTAGTCGGAGGATGGGCAACGAACACCGGGGAGCTGTTTTTT.

The table lists this clone with a count of one. The chain carries TRBV27 and TRBJ2-5, with D possibly TRBD2 on 6 matching bases. The CDR3 spans 15 residues. The germline gives CDR1 MNHEY, CDR2 SMNVEV (reference sequence). V was shortened by 4 bases and J by 2 bases, with 14 bases between the two germline ends. CDR3 bases: TGTGCCAGCAGTTCTATAGCGGCCGTTCAAGAGACCCAGTACTTC. Protein: CASSSIAAVQETQYF.

This rearrangement joins TRBV5-1 to TRBJ1-1; 7 nucleotides match TRBD1. This CDR3 contains 12 residues. V lost 3 bases to trimming and J lost 9 bases; unmatched junction nucleotides: 5. CDR1 SGHRS and CDR2 YFSETQ come from the germline V gene. CDR3 in amino acids: CASSSGGTQAFF. In nucleotides, the CDR3 is TGCGCCAGCAGCTCAGGGGGTACGCAAGCTTTCTTT.

The chain employs TRBV30 and TRBJ1-5, with 8 nucleotides matching TRBD1. Germline assignment: CDR1 GTSNPN and CDR2 SVGIG (reference sequence). The ends lost 1 base at V and 2 bases at J; junction bases unmatched: 4. The CDR3 totals 15 residues. The CDR3 DNA sequence: TGTGCCTGGAGTGGGGGACAGGCCGGCAATCAGCCCCAGCATTTT. Amino acid sequence: CAWSGGQAGNQPQHF.

The rearrangement uses TRBV2 and TRBJ2-3, with D possibly being TRBD2 (6 bases). Trimming removed 6 bases from V and 11 bases from J, with 18 bases in between. Germline V gene lookup returns CDR1 SNHLY and CDR2 FYNNEI. The CDR3 contains 13 residues. DNA of the CDR3: TGTGCCAGCAGCCGGGACTCCACGGTGAAGCAGTATTTT. Amino acid sequence: CASSRDSTVKQYF.

This rearrangement joins TRBV27 to TRBJ1-2, with 7 nucleotides matching TRBD1. Germline loops: CDR1 MNHEY, CDR2 SMNVEV (reference sequence). After removal of 2 bases from V and 10 bases from J, the junction contained 13 bases not matched to a gene. CDR3 length equals 15 residues. The CDR3 region is CASSLKGQRARVYTF. CDR3 DNA sequence: TGTGCCAGCAGTTTAAAGGGACAGAGGGCAAGGGTCTACACCTTC.

The chain couples TRBV5-3 to TRBJ2-2; 12 nucleotides align to TRBD2. TRBV5-3 is filed as an ORF, its function uncertain. CDR3 length: 19 amino acids. V dropped 1 base and J dropped 1; count of bases not matched to a gene: 8. As DNA, the CDR3 is TGTGCCAGAAGCTTGCCCCAAACTAGCGGGGGGAAGAACACCGGGGAGCTGTTTTTT. The encoded protein is CARSLPQTSGGKNTGELFF.

This rearrangement joins TRBV7-9 to TRBJ2-1; the match to TRBD2 covers 11 bases. The CDR3 is 16 residues long. After removal of 5 bases from V and 1 base from J, the junction contained 4 bases not matched to a gene. CDR1 is SEHNR, CDR2 FQNEAQ, per germline (reference sequence). DNA for the CDR3: TGTGCCAGCAGCCGGACTAGCGGGTTTTCCTACAATGAGCAGTTCTTC. It is translated as CASSRTSGFSYNEQFF. The complete variable domain, with remaining parts taken from reference TRBV7-9 and TRBJ2-1, reads DTGVSQNPRHKITKRGQNVTFRCDPISEHNRLYWYRQTLGQGPEFLTYFQNEAQLEKSRLLSDRFSAERPKGSFSTLEIQRTEQGDSAMYLCASSRTSGFSYNEQFFGPGTRLTVL.

This chain uses TRBV7-9 with TRBJ1-3; D gene unclear. This CDR3 has 14 amino acids. Looked up from germline, CDR1 is SEHNR and CDR2 is FQNEAQ (reference sequence). V shed 5 bases and J shed 0 bases, with 8 bases lying between them. The CDR3 here is CASSPPNSGNTIYF. CDR3 coding DNA: TGTGCCAGCAGCCCCCCCAACTCTGGAAACACCATATATTTT.

The rearrangement links TRBV18 to TRBJ2-1; D may be TRBD1 (6 bases). The CDR3 runs 16 residues. Trimming stripped 1 base from V and 8 bases from J, with 18 bases between. The germline V gene encodes CDR1 KGHSH and CDR2 LQKENI. The CDR3 region has the DNA TGTGCCAGCTCACCACAACGGGACACACCTTTAGATGAGCAGTTCTTC. It specifies CASSPQRDTPLDEQFF.

The chain carries TRBV2 and TRBJ1-4, with 7 bases that match TRBD1. Germline V gene data show CDR1 as SNHLY and CDR2 as FYNNEI. The CDR3 contains 15 residues. V lost 6 bases to trimming and J lost 0 bases; unmatched junction nucleotides: 4. CDR3 protein: CASRYQGATNEKLFF. The CDR3 region has the DNA TGTGCCAGCAGATATCAGGGGGCAACTAATGAAAAACTGTTTTTT.

This clone was seen a handful of times. This chain links TRBV5-4 with TRBJ2-3; D perhaps matches TRBD2 (6 bases). The CDR3 spans 13 residues. Germline CDR1 is SGHNT and CDR2 is YYREEE (reference sequence). Trimming shortened V by 10 bases and J by 2 bases, and 14 bases separated the two germline ends. Written as DNA, the CDR3 is TGTGCCTGCATAGCGGATAACACAGATACGCAGTATTTT. Amino acid sequence: CACIADNTDTQYF.

CDR3 protein: CASSVQGLNTEAFF. The CDR3 DNA sequence: TGTGCCAGCAGTGTACAGGGCCTGAACACTGAAGCTTTCTTT. The chain couples TRBV2 to TRBJ1-1; D might be TRBD1 (6 bases). Germline V gives CDR1 SNHLY, CDR2 FYNNEI. The CDR3 is 14 residues long. V was shortened by 4 bases and J by 0 bases, with 9 bases between the two germline ends. The full variable domain, its missing parts supplied by reference TRBV2 and TRBJ1-1, is EPEVTQTPSHQVTQMGQEVILRCVPISNHLYFYWYRQILGQKVEFLVSFYNNEISEKSEIFDDQFSVERPDGSNFTLKIRSTKLEDSAMYFCASSVQGLNTEAFFGQGTRLTVV.

The chain uses TRBV21-1 and TRBJ1-4; the table's D call, TRBD1, was not checked against the DNA. TRBV21-1 is termed a pseudogene. The CDR3 spans 19 residues. The CDR3 protein is CASSKAWGTGRSTNEKLFF. The CDR3 nucleotides are TGTGCCAGCAGCAAAGCGTGGGGGACAGGGCGGTCAACTAATGAAAAACTGTTTTTT.

This chain joins TRBV5-4 and TRBJ2-2, with no clear D. CDR1 is SGHNT, CDR2 YYREEE, per germline (reference sequence). There are 14 residues in the CDR3. Trimming pared 7 bases from V and 12 bases from J, leaving 22 bases between. The CDR3 here is CASFRYKDLGQLFF. The CDR3, as DNA: TGTGCCAGCTTCCGTTATAAGGATCTTGGGCAGCTGTTTTTT.

The rearrangement links TRBV28 to TRBJ1-1, with D unclear. The V gene's germline CDR1 is MDHEN and CDR2 SYDVKM. The CDR3 runs to 13 residues. Trimming cost V 3 bases and J 3 bases, with 8 bases left between them. The CDR3 loop is CASSLSADTEAFF. The CDR3 coding sequence is TGTGCCAGCAGTTTGTCGGCGGACACTGAAGCTTTCTTT.

The rearrangement uses TRBV5-6 and TRBJ2-7; D might be TRBD1 (5 bases). V lost 2 bases to trimming and J lost 4 bases, with 16 bases between them. CDR1 and CDR2 (germline): SGHDT, YYEEEE. There are 15 residues in the CDR3. Written as DNA, the CDR3 is TGTGCCAGCAGCTTTGGGGCCGCAGGGTTTTACGAGCAGTACTTC. Translation: CASSFGAAGFYEQYF.

V and J are TRBV18 and TRBJ1-3, with D possibly matching TRBD1 (5 bases). The V gene's germline CDR1 is KGHSH and CDR2 LQKENI. Trimming pared 5 bases from V and 0 bases from J, leaving 14 bases between. CDR3 length equals 16 residues. This CDR3 is CASSNLRQLSGNTIYF. In DNA form, the CDR3 reads TGTGCCAGCTCAAACCTTCGACAGCTCTCTGGAAACACCATATATTTT.

V usage is TRBV30 and J usage is TRBJ1-6; D gene uncertain. V was trimmed by 0 bases and J by 3 bases, leaving 15 bases between them. The germline V gene has CDR1 GTSNPN and CDR2 SVGIG (reference sequence). The length of the CDR3 is 17 residues. Written as DNA, the CDR3 is TGTGCCTGGAGTGTACCTTTTTCGCAGGACTATAATTCACCCCTCCACTTT. Translating gives CAWSVPFSQDYNSPLHF.

This chain links TRBV19 with TRBJ2-3, with 9 bases fitting TRBD1. After removal of 1 base from V and 4 bases from J, the junction contained 6 bases not matched to a gene. Per the germline V gene, CDR1 is LNHDA and CDR2 is SQIVND (reference sequence). This CDR3 has 16 amino acids. The DNA of the CDR3 is TGTGCCAGTAGTATAGGGACGGGACAGGGACCAGATACGCAGTATTTT. Translation: CASSIGTGQGPDTQYF.

The chain links TRBV9 to TRBJ2-5; TRBD2 agrees at 11 bases. Germline V gene lookup returns CDR1 SGDLS and CDR2 YYNGEE. The CDR3 loop spans 17 amino acids. The junction had 12 bases not matched to a gene; V was cut back by 3 bases and J by 5 bases. The CDR3: CASSERPGLAESETQYF. The DNA of the CDR3 is TGTGCCAGCAGCGAAAGACCGGGACTAGCGGAGTCGGAGACCCAGTACTTC.

The chain links TRBV30 to TRBJ2-3, with TRBD2 matching 7 bases. The V segment lost 0 bases and the J segment 5 bases; nucleotides outside the gene matches: 8. The V gene's germline CDR1 is GTSNPN and CDR2 SVGIG (reference sequence). The CDR3 is made up of 15 amino acids. The CDR3 spells CAWSVVWGGKDTQYF. The CDR3 nucleotides are TGTGCCTGGAGTGTAGTGTGGGGGGGGAAAGATACGCAGTATTTT.

J is TRBJ1-5 and V is TRBV5-1; 8 nucleotides line up with TRBD1. V shed 0 bases, J shed 7 bases, and the junction held 9 bases outside the gene matches. The CDR3 has 16 amino acids. Germline CDR1 and CDR2: SGHRS and YFSETQ. CDR3: CASSLEPGGSHQPQHF. CDR3 coding DNA: TGCGCCAGCAGCTTGGAGCCAGGGGGCTCACACCAGCCCCAGCATTTT.

The CDR3 reads CASSQDRGLSYNSPLHF. CDR3 DNA: TGTGCCAGCAGCCAAGATCGAGGACTTTCTTATAATTCACCCCTCCACTTT. This chain uses TRBV3-1 (or the pseudogene TRBV3-2) with TRBJ1-6; D gene uncertain. V lost 0 bases, J lost 4 bases, and 13 bases lay in between. This CDR3 is 17 amino acids long. Germline V gene data show CDR1 as LGHDT and CDR2 as YNNKEL (reference sequence).